The clone carrying this TCR beta chain was found a few times. What it binds is not known. Each of the donors was a healthy adult who was HIV-negative and had not had a recent acute infection or vaccination. This entry belongs to a study of shared clonotypes between healthy human individuals. Study-wide points: The study found lower generation probabilities in non-shared clonotypes than in those shared by all four donors. Around 5.4% of naive CD4 clonotypes were common to four donors.

CDR3 size: 14 residues. In germline, CDR1 is SGHRS, CDR2 YFSETQ. Trimming shortened V by 3 bases and J by 2 bases, and 12 bases separated the two germline ends. Investigators spread the genomic DNA of each subset evenly over several immunoSEQ plates. Sequencing used immunoSEQ multiplex PCR; TCRdb keeps in-frame clones, though not all of them. This table has roughly 1 million clones, about 70% appearing once. The sequenced sample consisted of memory CD4+ T cells sorted from blood. The subset was: CD45RA-negative fraction. This receptor was taken from a young man in good health. The chain uses TRBV5-1 and TRBJ2-7; D could derive from TRBD1 or TRBD2 (5 bases each). CDR3 DNA: TGCGCCAGCAGCTCGGGGTGGGGCGCCTACGAGCAGTACTTC. Its protein product is CASSSGWGAYEQYF.